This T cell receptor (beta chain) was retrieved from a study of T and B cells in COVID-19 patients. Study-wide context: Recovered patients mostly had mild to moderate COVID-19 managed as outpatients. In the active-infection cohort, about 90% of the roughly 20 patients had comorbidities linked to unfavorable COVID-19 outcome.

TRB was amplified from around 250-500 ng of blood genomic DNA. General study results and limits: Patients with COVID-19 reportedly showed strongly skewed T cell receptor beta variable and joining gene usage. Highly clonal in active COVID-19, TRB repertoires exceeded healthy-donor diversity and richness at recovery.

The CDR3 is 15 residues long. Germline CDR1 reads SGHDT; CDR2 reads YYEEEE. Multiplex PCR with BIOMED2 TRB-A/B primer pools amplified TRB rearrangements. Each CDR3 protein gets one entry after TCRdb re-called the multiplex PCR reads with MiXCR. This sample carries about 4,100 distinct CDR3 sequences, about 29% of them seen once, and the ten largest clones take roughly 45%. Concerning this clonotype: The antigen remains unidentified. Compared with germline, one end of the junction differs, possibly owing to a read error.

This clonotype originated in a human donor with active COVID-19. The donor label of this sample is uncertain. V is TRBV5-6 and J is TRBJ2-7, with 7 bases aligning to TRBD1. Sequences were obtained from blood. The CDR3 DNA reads TGCGCCAGCAGCTTGGATAGACAGGGAAGGGGAGAGCAGTACTTC. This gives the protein CASSLDRQGRGEQYF.